These 32 T cell receptor beta chains were sequenced from one sample in a study of cytomegalovirus exposure and HLA in healthy donors. The table came from immunoSEQ multiplex PCR; TCRdb's copy has only in-frame clones and leaves some out. The sample records 140,000 or so clones, 90% being singletons. The specimen was PBMCs. The receptors originated from a woman younger than 45 in good health and CMV-seropositive.

This clone appeared a single time. The chain joins TRBV4-1 to TRBJ1-5; 10 bases map to TRBD1. Trimming cost V 4 bases and J 2 bases; bases outside gene matches: 8. The CDR3 contains 17 residues. Germline values: CDR1 MGHRA, CDR2 YSYEKL. The CDR3 DNA reads TGCGCCAGCAGCCTCCGACAGGGGGCGGACGGCAATCAGCCCCAGCATTTT. Translated: CASSLRQGADGNQPQHF.

The chain employs TRBV29-1 and TRBJ2-3; 11 bases match TRBD1. Trimming removed 6 bases from V and 3 bases from J; junction bases left unmatched: 11. Looked up from germline, CDR1 is SQVTM and CDR2 is ANQGSEA. The CDR3 covers 16 residues. The CDR3 nucleotides read TGCAGCGTCCCTAGACCCGGGACAGGGGGGACAGATACGCAGTATTTT. Protein: CSVPRPGTGGTDTQYF.

The CDR3 DNA reads as TGTGCCAGCAGTTACTCGAGGTTTGATAGCAATCAGCCCCAGCATTTT. Its translation is CASSYSRFDSNQPQHF. The chain employs TRBV6-5 and TRBJ1-5, with no clear D. Trimming stripped 0 bases from V and 0 bases from J, with 9 bases between. This CDR3 region has 16 residues. Germline lookup yields CDR1 MNHEY and CDR2 SVGAGI.

The CDR3 reads CASSLRTDRVGTEAFF. CDR3 nucleotide sequence: TGTGCCAGCAGTCTTAGAACCGACAGGGTGGGGACTGAAGCTTTCTTT. This chain joins TRBV27 and TRBJ1-1; 7 nucleotides match TRBD1. Germline V gene lookup returns CDR1 MNHEY and CDR2 SMNVEV (reference sequence). There are 16 residues in the CDR3. Trimming removed 5 bases from V and 5 bases from J; junction bases left unmatched: 14.

This sequence joins TRBV11-1 and TRBJ2-5, with TRBD2 as a possible D gene (5 bases). The CDR3 spans 16 residues. V was trimmed by 2 bases and J by 5 bases, leaving 18 bases between them. Germline-derived CDR1 and CDR2 are SGHAT and FQDESV (reference sequence). Here the CDR3 DNA reads TGTGCCAGCAGCTTACACCCACGGGCTCGCGGGGAGACCCAGTACTTC. Its translation: CASSLHPRARGETQYF.

The chain links TRBV2 to TRBJ1-5; 8 bases agree with TRBD1. Germline CDR1 is SNHLY and CDR2 is FYNNEI. The CDR3 spans 17 residues. The V and J ends lost 0 bases and 6 bases, in that order; junction bases with no gene match: 10. The DNA for the CDR3 is TGTGCCAGCAGTGAAGCGCCCTGGACAGGGCGAGGTCAGCCCCAGCATTTT. This translates into CASSEAPWTGRGQPQHF.

The chain has TRBV28 and TRBJ1-3; maybe TRBD1 (5 bases). CDR3 length: 16 amino acids. The germline V gene has CDR1 MDHEN and CDR2 SYDVKM. Trimming took off 2 bases at V and 0 bases at J, with 11 bases between the two ends. In nucleotides, the CDR3 is TGTGCCAGCAGTTTAACCGACAGAATCTCTGGAAACACCATATATTTT. Protein: CASSLTDRISGNTIYF.

The gene calls are TRBV6-1 and TRBJ2-7; D unclear. V lost 10 bases, J lost 3 bases, and 19 bases lay in between. CDR3 length equals 14 residues. CDR1 and CDR2 from the germline V gene are MNHNS and SASEGT. The CDR3 loop is CATSASELIYEQYF. CDR3 nucleotides: TGTGCCACCTCTGCCAGCGAGCTAATCTACGAGCAGTACTTC.

The gene calls are TRBV15 and TRBJ1-3; TRBD1 agrees at 8 bases. The CDR3 totals 16 residues. V gave up 3 bases and J gave up 2 bases; unmatched junction bases: 6. Germline-derived CDR1 and CDR2 are LNHNV and YYDKDF (reference sequence). This CDR3 reads CATSSVLTGAGNTIYF. CDR3 bases: TGTGCCACCAGCAGTGTTTTGACAGGGGCTGGAAACACCATATATTTT.

V usage is TRBV28 and J usage is TRBJ2-7, with 9 bases lining up with TRBD1. From germline, CDR1 is MDHEN and CDR2 SYDVKM. J was trimmed by 3 bases and V by 5 bases; bases with no gene match: 5. CDR3 length: 14 residues. The CDR3 protein is CASSVMTGGYEQYF. The DNA of the CDR3 is TGTGCCAGCAGTGTAATGACAGGGGGCTACGAGCAGTACTTC. Combining the CDR3 with reference TRBV28 and TRBJ2-7 gives the whole variable domain DVKVTQSSRYLVKRTGEKVFLECVQDMDHENMFWYRQDPGLGLRLIYFSYDVKMKEKGDIPEGYSVSREKKERFSLILESASTNQTSMYLCASSVMTGGYEQYFGPGTRLTVT.

The chain couples TRBV29-1 to TRBJ2-1; TRBD2 matches at 12 bases. CDR3 size: 14 residues. The germline V gene encodes CDR1 SQVTM and CDR2 ANQGSEA. With 7 bases clipped from V and 4 bases from J, the junction kept 5 bases outside the gene matches. The CDR3 coding sequence is TGCAGCGGAACTACTAGCGGGAGGTACAATGAGCAGTTCTTC. It translates to CSGTTSGRYNEQFF.

V is TRBV2 and J is TRBJ2-7, with unresolved D. V was trimmed by 6 bases and J by 2 bases, leaving 5 bases between them. Germline assignment: CDR1 SNHLY and CDR2 FYNNEI. This CDR3 contains 11 residues. The DNA of the CDR3 is TGTGCCAGCAGGGAGACCTACGAGCAGTACTTC. This codes for CASRETYEQYF.

The gene calls are TRBV29-1 and TRBJ2-7; the match to TRBD2 covers 7 bases. The CDR3 length is 13 residues. Germline V gives CDR1 SQVTM, CDR2 ANQGSEA. Trimming at V came to 5 bases and at J to 5 bases, leaving 9 bases not matched to a gene. CDR3 amino acids: CSVWSGTIHEQYF. For the CDR3, the DNA is TGCAGCGTTTGGAGCGGGACGATCCACGAGCAGTACTTC.

This clone came up once. J is TRBJ2-1 and V is TRBV5-6; no reliable D call. V lost 1 base and J 6 bases, leaving 11 bases between the germline ends. CDR3 length equals 14 residues. Germline V gene sequence: CDR1 SGHDT, CDR2 YYEEEE. CDR3 coding DNA: TGTGCCAGCAGCTTGCTTGCGAGAGCCAATGAGCAGTTCTTC. Translation gives CASSLLARANEQFF.

This clone was counted only a few times. The chain links TRBV28 to TRBJ1-5; maybe TRBD1 (6 bases). Trimming cost V 2 bases and J 0 bases, with 23 bases left between them. Germline V gene lookup returns CDR1 MDHEN and CDR2 SYDVKM. This CDR3 is built from 20 residues. CDR3: CASSLRGRTVVLYSNQPQHF. The CDR3 bases are TGTGCCAGCAGTTTACGAGGTCGGACAGTCGTCTTATATAGCAATCAGCCCCAGCATTTT.

This clone qualifies as medium-sized. The chain recombines TRBV5-5 with TRBJ1-4, with 8 bases aligning to TRBD1. CDR1 is SGHKS, CDR2 YYEKEE, per germline (reference sequence). The CDR3 runs 18 residues. Trimming at V came to 0 bases and at J to 3 bases, leaving 10 bases not matched to a gene. CDR3 sequence reads: CASSLGQGFGGPNEKLFF. The CDR3 nucleotides read TGTGCCAGCAGCTTGGGACAGGGGTTCGGTGGTCCTAATGAAAAACTGTTTTTT.

The genes are TRBV28 and TRBJ1-4, with a possible D match to TRBD1 (6 bases). V was pared by 4 bases and J by 2 bases, with 20 bases between. Per the germline V gene, CDR1 is MDHEN and CDR2 is SYDVKM. The CDR3 totals 18 residues. This CDR3 reads CASSYRANRAGTNEKLFF. In DNA form, the CDR3 reads TGTGCCAGCAGTTACCGAGCTAACAGGGCTGGGACTAATGAAAAACTGTTTTTT.

The chain couples TRBV7-3 to TRBJ2-1, with TRBD2 identical over 10 bases. This CDR3 comprises 16 residues. V lost 1 base and J lost 6; bases outside the gene matches: 6. The V gene's germline CDR1 is SGHTA and CDR2 FQGTGA. CDR3 loop: CASSLIAGLAVNEQFF. The CDR3 DNA is TGTGCCAGCAGCTTAATTGCCGGACTAGCGGTCAATGAGCAGTTCTTC.

The chain carries TRBV5-8 and TRBJ1-6, with no clear D. The length of the CDR3 is 15 residues. V was cut by 4 bases and J by 1 base, with 9 bases left in between. Germline CDR1 SGHTS, CDR2 YDEGEE. This chain's CDR3 is CASSKGSSYNSPLHF. The DNA of the CDR3 is TGTGCCAGCAGCAAAGGGAGTTCCTATAATTCACCCCTCCACTTT. Combining the CDR3 with reference TRBV5-8 and TRBJ1-6 gives the whole variable domain EAGVTQSPTHLIKTRGQQATLRCSPISGHTSVYWYQQALGLGLQFLLWYDEGEERNRGNFPPRFSGRQFPNYSSELNVNALELEDSALYLCASSKGSSYNSPLHFGNGTRLTVT.

V usage is TRBV6-1 and J usage is TRBJ1-1; 7 bases line up with TRBD1. The CDR3 consists of 17 residues. V lost 4 bases, J lost 1 base, and 12 bases stayed unmatched. Germline V gives CDR1 MNHNS, CDR2 SASEGT. The CDR3 loop reads CASSVRTGLVWNTEAFF. The CDR3 nucleotides are TGTGCCAGCAGTGTTCGGACAGGACTGGTATGGAACACTGAAGCTTTCTTT.

The chain couples TRBV5-6 to TRBJ1-4; D unresolved. Between the trimmed V and J ends, which lost 5 bases and 7 bases, there was a span of 18 bases. Germline V gives CDR1 SGHDT, CDR2 YYEEEE. This CDR3 has 15 residues. The CDR3 DNA reads TGTGCCAGCAGGGGGAATCGGGGAGGCGGTGAAAAACTGTTTTTT. The encoded protein is CASRGNRGGGEKLFF.

This clone was seen a handful of times. The rearrangement links TRBV11-2 to TRBJ1-5, with D maybe TRBD1 (6 bases). V was trimmed by 5 bases and J by 3 bases, leaving 20 bases between them. The CDR3 contains 17 residues. Germline V gives CDR1 SGHAT, CDR2 FQNNGV. This CDR3 is CASSLHTETGNNQPQHF. The CDR3 DNA reads TGTGCCAGCAGCCTTCATACCGAAACAGGGAACAATCAGCCCCAGCATTTT.

This clone has a single count. The rearrangement joins TRBV5-1 to TRBJ1-5, with D hard to call. From germline, CDR1 is SGHRS and CDR2 YFSETQ. V was shortened by 1 base and J by 7 bases, with 15 bases between the two germline ends. CDR3 length: 15 residues. The CDR3 coding sequence is TGCGCCAGCAGCTTGTCGGGATACGGGAACCAGCCCCAGCATTTT. It encodes CASSLSGYGNQPQHF.

CDR3 bases: TGTGCCAGCAGCTTAGGAGGGGTCACGAACACTGAAGCTTTCTTT. Translating gives CASSLGGVTNTEAFF. The V and J genes are TRBV13 and TRBJ1-1; possibly TRBD1 for D (5 bases). This CDR3 has 15 amino acids. Per germline, CDR1 PRHDT and CDR2 FYEKMQ (reference sequence). Trimming took off 0 bases at V and 1 base at J, with 9 bases between the two ends.

This chain connects TRBV9 to TRBJ1-6; D perhaps matches TRBD1 (5 bases). Deletions cut 0 bases from V and 9 bases from J, with 13 bases between. The CDR3 is 15 amino acids. From germline, CDR1 is SGDLS and CDR2 YYNGEE. This chain's CDR3 is CASSVDLGLGSPLHF. Written as DNA, the CDR3 is TGTGCCAGCAGCGTAGATCTGGGGCTCGGTTCACCCCTCCACTTT.

The V gene is TRBV27, the J gene TRBJ2-7, with 11 bases lining up with TRBD1. CDR1 MNHEY and CDR2 SMNVEV come from the germline V gene (reference sequence). The ends lost 3 bases at V and 5 bases at J; junction bases unmatched: 6. There are 15 residues in the CDR3. CDR3 residues: CASSLDRGLSDEQYF. CDR3 nucleotides: TGTGCCAGCAGTTTGGACAGGGGGCTTTCGGACGAGCAGTACTTC.

The genes are TRBV7-2 and TRBJ2-1; D is unresolved. Germline V gene lookup returns CDR1 SGHTA and CDR2 FQGNSA. Trimming took 2 bases from V and 2 from J, leaving 10 bases between them. There are 15 residues in the CDR3. CDR3 residues: CASSLYPVTYNEQFF. CDR3 DNA: TGTGCCAGCAGCTTATACCCAGTTACCTACAATGAGCAGTTCTTC.

Comments on this clone: Other DNA sequences from this sample encode an identical CDR3 as well. The chain is built from TRBV6-5 and TRBJ1-4; 8 nucleotides line up with TRBD1. The CDR3 length is 14 residues. Per the germline V gene, CDR1 is MNHEY and CDR2 is SVGAGI. J gave up 5 bases and V 3 bases, and 2 bases lay outside the gene matches. The CDR3 sequence: CASSYGQGNEKLFF. The CDR3 nucleotides read TGTGCCAGCAGTTATGGACAGGGAAATGAAAAACTGTTTTTT.

The V gene is TRBV5-1, the J gene TRBJ2-2, with 12 bases lining up with TRBD2. Germline V CDR1 and CDR2: SGHRS, YFSETQ. The J segment lost 6 bases and the V segment lost 4 bases, leaving 7 bases of the junction unmatched. CDR3 size: 16 residues. The CDR3 loop reads CASSLLLAGGAGELFF. For the CDR3, the DNA is TGCGCCAGCAGCCTACTTCTAGCGGGAGGGGCCGGGGAGCTGTTTTTT.

J is TRBJ2-5 and V is TRBV18, with 11 bases aligning to TRBD1. Germline assignment: CDR1 KGHSH and CDR2 LQKENI. J lost 5 bases, V lost 3 bases, and 11 bases had no gene match. The CDR3 has 17 residues. CDR3 sequence (DNA): TGTGCCAGCTCACCTAGAAAGGACAGGGGGCCTCTGGAGACCCAGTACTTC. Translation gives CASSPRKDRGPLETQYF.

V usage is TRBV6-1 and J usage is TRBJ1-5; D ambiguous. In germline, CDR1 is MNHNS, CDR2 SASEGT. V dropped 1 base and J dropped 2 bases, with 12 bases sitting between them. CDR3 length: 16 residues. CDR3 sequence reads: CASSEVETARNQPQHF. The CDR3 DNA follows: TGTGCCAGCAGTGAAGTGGAAACAGCCCGCAATCAGCCCCAGCATTTT.

The CDR3 nucleotides are TGTGCCAGCAGCCCCGGGGGGGGGACAGATACGCAGTATTTT. Amino acid sequence: CASSPGGGTDTQYF. This chain joins TRBV6-5 and TRBJ2-3, with TRBD2 matching over 8 bases. The CDR3 has 14 residues. CDR1 is MNHEY, CDR2 SVGAGI, per germline. The ends lost 6 bases at V and 3 bases at J; junction bases unmatched: 5.